The 30 T cell receptor beta chains reported below all come from one sample, sequenced in a study of kidney transplant recipient with SARS-CoV-2 infection. TCRdb recomputed calls from the reads with MiXCR, one row per CDR3 protein. The sample holds 200,000 to 300,000 distinct CDR3 sequences, 25% to 35% seen once. The sequencing here drew on a blood sample, taken at baseline and between days 110 and 120 from a kidney transplant recipient. These receptors all stem from a male patient younger than 45 who had COVID-19 and was a kidney transplant recipient. Some T cells may originate from the graft donor.

Many counts were recorded for this clonotype. The V and J genes are TRBV30 and TRBJ1-2; 10 nucleotides align to TRBD1. The CDR3 is 13 amino acids. V trimming: 4 bases; J trimming: 8 bases; junction bases outside the gene matches: 7. CDR1 is GTSNPN and CDR2 is SVGIG in the germline V gene (reference sequence). Here the CDR3 DNA reads TGTGCCTGGAACGACAGGGGGCGCGGGGGCTACACCTTC. Translated: CAWNDRGRGGYTF.

Comments on this clonotype: A read error may produce the germline difference seen at one junction end. The gene calls are TRBV5-1 and TRBJ2-7; D gene unclear. In germline, CDR1 is SGHRS, CDR2 YFSETQ. CDR3 size: 16 residues. In DNA, the CDR3 is TGCGCCAGCGGCTTGGGATCCCGGGCCTGGGGATACGAGCAGTACTTC. Translation gives CASGLGSRAWGYEQYF.

This clonotype was seen repeatedly, ten times or more. V usage is TRBV6-6 and J usage is TRBJ1-5; TRBD1 matches 9 bases. Trimming removed 1 base from V and 2 bases from J; junction bases left unmatched: 3. CDR3 size: 16 residues. Germline-derived CDR1 and CDR2 are MNHNY and SVGAGI (reference sequence). The CDR3 bases are TGTGCCAGCAGTTACTTGGGACAGGGTGGCAATCAGCCCCAGCATTTT. This codes for CASSYLGQGGNQPQHF.

This clonotype has more than one count but fewer than ten. The rearrangement links TRBV6-5 to TRBJ2-4, with D perhaps TRBD2 (5 bases). Trimming took 4 bases from V and 0 from J, leaving 7 bases between them. CDR1 MNHEY and CDR2 SVGAGI come from the germline V gene. The CDR3 contains 14 residues. The CDR3 DNA is TGTGCCAGCAGTTCGGGGAAAGCCAAAAACATTCAGTACTTC. Its protein is CASSSGKAKNIQYF.

A remark on this clonotype: This could be a read error, since a much larger clone is one nucleotide away. The J gene is TRBJ2-7, the V gene TRBV20-1, with a weak D call TRBD1 (5 bases). Germline-derived CDR1 and CDR2 are DFQATT and SNEGSKA (reference sequence). This CDR3 contains 16 residues. V was clipped by 8 bases and J by 0 bases, with 23 bases between them. CDR3 in amino acids: CSTETPKGASSYEQYF. CDR3 sequence (DNA): TGCAGTACTGAAACCCCAAAAGGGGCCAGCTCCTACGAGCAGTACTTC.

On this clonotype: Just one base apart from a much larger clone, this may be a read error. The V gene is TRBV29-1, the J gene TRBJ2-1; 10 bases agree with TRBD1. Trimming took 7 bases from V and 0 from J; bases not matched to a gene: 15. This CDR3 spans 18 amino acids. Looked up from germline, CDR1 is SQVTM and CDR2 is ANQGSEA. CDR3 loop: CSAMLRTGGSSSYNEQFF. The DNA for the CDR3 is TGCAGCGCTATGCTCAGGACAGGGGGTTCTAGCTCCTACAATGAGCAGTTCTTC.

On this clonotype: This may be a read error: a much more frequent sequence differs by one nucleotide. The DNA is left out, because the CDR3 cannot be placed on it with certainty; the CDR3 is given as TCRdb lists it. The V and J genes are TRBV5-1 and TRBJ2-2; no check of the table's D call, TRBD2, against the DNA was made. Including both end residues, the CDR3 is 16 amino acids long. CDR1 is SGHRS, CDR2 YFSETQ, per germline. The CDR3 is CASSLVFAGGTGEPFF.

The rearrangement links TRBV7-6 to TRBJ1-2; D gene uncertain. The V gene lost 5 bases and the J gene lost 4 bases, with 23 bases spanning the gap. CDR1 and CDR2 (germline): SGHVS, FNYEAQ. CDR3 size: 17 residues. DNA of the CDR3: TGTGCCAGCAGCCATCTAAGTGAATCTCGAAAGACCTATGGCTACACCTTC. The encoded protein is CASSHLSESRKTYGYTF.

This clonotype was found many times. This chain uses TRBV19 with TRBJ1-2, with D tentatively TRBD1 (5 bases). The V end was cut by 5 bases, the J end by 4 bases, with 23 bases between. Germline V gene lookup returns CDR1 LNHDA and CDR2 SQIVND (reference sequence). The CDR3 spans 17 residues. The CDR3 DNA is TGTGCCAGTAGTTATATTTGGACAAATCGAAAGACCTATGGCTACACCTTC. Amino acid sequence: CASSYIWTNRKTYGYTF.

This clonotype was detected ten times or more. The V call is TRBV12-5, the J call TRBJ1-2, with D possibly being TRBD1 (5 bases). Deletions cut 5 bases from V and 4 bases from J, with 23 bases between. In germline, CDR1 is LGHNT, CDR2 FRNRAP. CDR3 size: 17 residues. The CDR3 here is CASGGKYLQGKTYGYTF. The CDR3 coding sequence is TGTGCTAGTGGTGGCAAGTATTTGCAGGGAAAGACCTATGGCTACACCTTC.

Comment on this clonotype: This sequence may be a read error, since a much larger clone differs from it by one base. The genes are TRBV3-1 and TRBJ2-2; D is unresolved. Germline CDR1 reads LGHDT; CDR2 reads YNNKEL (reference sequence). This CDR3 region has 18 residues. The CDR3 DNA reads TGTGCCTGCAGCTTACCCTGTCCCATTTCAGGCTTGACCGGGGAGCTGTTTTTT. It encodes CACSLPCPISGLTGELFF.

The V and J genes are TRBV6-5 and TRBJ1-6; TRBD1 is a possible D gene (6 bases). Germline V gives CDR1 MNHEY, CDR2 SVGAGI. Between the trimmed V and J ends, which lost 5 bases and 8 bases, there was a span of 10 bases. This CDR3 comprises 13 residues. CDR3 DNA: TGTGCCAGCAGTGGCGCAGGGGATTCACCCCTCCACTTT. Its protein is CASSGAGDSPLHF.

In regard to this clonotype: This may arise from a read error, as a much more abundant clone is one base away. V and J are TRBV9 and TRBJ2-7; D is uncertain. The CDR3 runs to 14 residues. The germline gives CDR1 SGDLS, CDR2 YYNGEE. CDR3 in DNA: TGTGCCAGCAGCGTAGGGGGTAGTTACTACGAGCAGTGCTTC. The encoded protein is CASSVGGSYYEQCF.

CDR3 region: CAISCVSCRGKTYGYTF. The CDR3 nucleotides are TGTGCCATCAGTTGTGTATCCTGTAGAGGAAAGACCTATGGCTACACCTTC. The rearrangement links TRBV10-3 to TRBJ1-2; D is undetermined. Germline V gene data show CDR1 as ENHRY and CDR2 as SYGVKD. The CDR3 covers 17 residues. V was trimmed by 5 bases and J by 4 bases, leaving 23 bases between them.

Many counts were recorded for this clonotype. The chain is built from TRBV7-9 and TRBJ2-3; D remains ambiguous. From germline, CDR1 is SEHNR and CDR2 FQNEAQ (reference sequence). The CDR3 has 13 amino acids. Trimming shortened V by 2 bases and J by 3 bases, and 6 bases separated the two germline ends. CDR3 residues: CASSLLETDTQYF. The CDR3 bases are TGTGCCAGCAGCTTACTAGAAACAGATACGCAGTATTTT.

This clonotype was counted at least ten times. The rearrangement joins TRBV15 to TRBJ2-7; 7 nucleotides match TRBD1. Germline values: CDR1 LNHNV, CDR2 YYDKDF (reference sequence). Trimming removed 2 bases from V and 6 bases from J; junction bases left unmatched: 7. The CDR3 is 14 amino acids. CDR3: CATSRTQTGPEQYF. The CDR3 nucleotides are TGTGCCACCAGCAGAACCCAGACAGGGCCCGAGCAGTACTTC.

This clonotype was counted many times. This chain uses TRBV9 with TRBJ1-3, with a tentative D call TRBD1 (6 bases). The CDR3 totals 14 residues. Germline CDR1 is SGDLS and CDR2 is YYNGEE. V was clipped by 0 bases and J by 6 bases, with 10 bases between them. The CDR3 nucleotides read TGTGCCAGCAGCGTAGACGGACAGATAAACACCATATATTTT. Its translation is CASSVDGQINTIYF.

On this clonotype itself: A read error may explain this, as a much larger clone is one base away. V gene TRBV5-6 combines with J gene TRBJ1-1, with D uncertain. CDR1 SGHDT and CDR2 YYEEEE come from the germline V gene. This CDR3 comprises 13 residues. The V and J ends lost 7 bases and 3 bases respectively, with 13 bases between them. For the CDR3, the DNA is TGTGCCAGCGCCTTTCTGCCCCACACTGAAGCTTTCTTT. It is translated as CASAFLPHTEAFF.

A word on this clonotype: Germline and junction disagree at one end, which may indicate a read error. This sequence joins TRBV5-1 and TRBJ1-2, with TRBD1 as a possible D gene (6 bases). This CDR3 has 12 amino acids. The germline gives CDR1 SGHRS, CDR2 YFSETQ. The CDR3 sequence: CTSSLDSYGYTF. In nucleotides, the CDR3 is TGCACCAGCAGCTTGGACAGCTATGGCTACACCTTC.

The V and J genes are TRBV5-1 and TRBJ1-4; 8 bases are shared with TRBD1. This CDR3 has 17 amino acids. CDR1 is SGHRS and CDR2 is YFSETQ in the germline V gene. J was trimmed by 7 bases and V by 4 bases; bases with no gene match: 15. In nucleotides, the CDR3 is TGCGCCAGCAGCCCCACCGGGACAGGCCCCTCCGGTGAAAAACTGTTTTTT. It is translated as CASSPTGTGPSGEKLFF.

This clonotype came up many times. The CDR3 DNA follows: TGTGCCAGCAGTCCCCGAATTGGTGAGCAGTTCTTC. Translating it yields CASSPRIGEQFF. This chain uses TRBV28 with TRBJ2-1; the D is unclear. The CDR3 runs 12 residues. Looked up from germline, CDR1 is MDHEN and CDR2 is SYDVKM. Trimming removed 5 bases at V and 9 bases at J, with 11 bases between.

With respect to this clonotype: A much larger clonotype is one base distant, so this may be a read error. The rearrangement uses TRBV3-1 and TRBJ1-2; D is uncertain. The germline CDR1 and CDR2 sequences are LGHDT and YNNKEL (reference sequence). This CDR3 is 17 amino acids long. V was cut by 5 bases and J by 4 bases, with 23 bases left in between. The CDR3 region has the DNA TGTGCCAGCAGCGAAATTGTCGCCCTTCGAAAGACCTATGGCTACACCTTC. Translation: CASSEIVALRKTYGYTF.

Ten or more counts support this clonotype. CDR3 loop: CASSLGGARTDTQYF. The CDR3 nucleotides are TGTGCCAGCAGCTTAGGGGGGGCCAGGACAGATACGCAGTATTTT. The chain recombines TRBV7-6 with TRBJ2-3; possibly TRBD1 or TRBD2 for D (6 bases each). Germline V gene lookup returns CDR1 SGHVS and CDR2 FNYEAQ. V shed 1 base and J shed 3 bases, with 11 bases lying between them. This CDR3 has 15 amino acids.

In its sample, this clonotype was seen many times. The rearrangement links TRBV11-3 to TRBJ1-2, with D unresolved. CDR3 size: 17 residues. The V end was cut by 5 bases, the J end by 4 bases, with 23 bases between. Germline V lookup: CDR1 SGHNT, CDR2 YENEEA. The CDR3 sequence is CASSALDDLGKTYGYTF. CDR3 DNA: TGTGCCAGCAGCGCATTGGACGATCTCGGAAAGACCTATGGCTACACCTTC.

This clonotype was seen at least ten times. The chain employs TRBV12-3 or TRBV12-4 and TRBJ1-2; D is uncertain. V lost 5 bases, J lost 4 bases, and 23 bases lay in between. This CDR3 is built from 17 residues. The CDR3 DNA reads as TGTGCCAGCAGTCCCGGCGTCACAGCAGGAAAGACCTATGGCTACACCTTC. It yields the protein CASSPGVTAGKTYGYTF.

This clonotype has ten or more counts. The chain recombines TRBV20-1 with TRBJ2-7, with D tentatively TRBD1 or TRBD2 (6 bases each). V dropped 6 bases and J dropped 6 bases, with 18 bases sitting between them. This CDR3 is built from 13 residues. Germline lookup yields CDR1 DFQATT and CDR2 SNEGSKA (reference sequence). CDR3 coding DNA: TGCAGTGCGAGGGGGGACTCAGTCGGCGAGCAGTACTTC. Translation gives CSARGDSVGEQYF.

Comments on this clonotype: Germline is not matched at one junction end, which may reflect a read error. This sequence joins TRBV9 and TRBJ1-1; weak D call: TRBD1 (6 bases). This CDR3 is 15 amino acids long. Germline assignment: CDR1 SGDLS and CDR2 YYNGEE. The CDR3: CAGSVGGTSNTEAFF. The CDR3 coding sequence is TGTGCCGGCAGCGTAGGGGGGACGTCGAACACTGAAGCTTTCTTT. Combining the CDR3 with reference TRBV9 and TRBJ1-1 gives the whole variable domain DSGVTQTPKHLITATGQRVTLRCSPRSGDLSVYWYQQSLDQGLQFLIQYYNGEERAKGNILERFSAQQFPDLHSELNLSSLELGDSALYFCAGSVGGTSNTEAFFGQGTRLTVV.

This clonotype was counted many times. This chain links TRBV7-2 with TRBJ2-2; D not certain. Trimming removed 3 bases at V and 3 bases at J, with 8 bases between. The CDR3 length is 14 residues. CDR1 and CDR2 (germline): SGHTA, FQGNSA. In DNA form, the CDR3 reads TGTGCCAGCAGCTTCAGAAGGGACACCGGGGAGCTGTTTTTT. As protein: CASSFRRDTGELFF.

Note on this clonotype: A single base separates this from a much larger clone, so it may be a read error. This sequence joins TRBV12-3 or TRBV12-4 and TRBJ2-7; D gene uncertain. The germline V and J ends were trimmed by 3 bases and 9 bases, with 15 bases remaining between them. This CDR3 has 13 amino acids. CDR3 sequence: CASSFLRPHGQYF. For the CDR3, the DNA is TGTGCCAGCAGTTTTCTACGGCCACACGGGCAGTACTTC.

This clonotype has a count of ten or more. The V and J genes are TRBV18 and TRBJ2-7; tentatively, D is TRBD1 or TRBD2 (6 bases each). Trimming removed 5 bases from V and 7 bases from J, with 12 bases in between. This CDR3 is 12 amino acids long. Germline V gene sequence: CDR1 KGHSH, CDR2 LQKENI. This chain's CDR3 is CASSSEGGEQYV. CDR3 coding DNA: TGTGCCAGCTCATCCGAAGGGGGGGAGCAGTACGTC.